This T cell receptor (beta chain) was sequenced during a study of robustness of blood B and T cell sequencing (dated by TCRdb to 2017 to 2018). Regarding the study in general: The goal of the study was to figure out the amount of peripheral blood required to reliably characterize the TCRbeta and IgG repertoires of an individual. Each of the ten independently drawn blood samples had its TCRbeta and IgG repertoires measured. As technical replicates, two replicate TCRbeta cDNA libraries were prepared from one shared RNA pool derived from a single 10 ml draw.

Inclusive of the bounding cysteine and phenylalanine, the CDR3 is 18 residues long. CDR3 DNA only is kept here, 54 bases in frame from base 1. What the study reported, not specific to this receptor: EDTA tubes required immediate fractionation, limiting use in multi-site collections. When technical replicate libraries were compared, around 94% of the top 10,000 TCRbeta clonotypes in one library also turned up in the other. The 1,000 most abundant TCRbeta clonotypes from the pooled draws were found in every single 10 ml sample. Evidence of cross-contamination, likely from batch processing, showed up in one pair of TCRbeta libraries, so the UMI-sequence pairs shared by that pair of libraries were removed. A full plateau was not reached by TCRbeta rarefaction curves, suggesting under-sequencing or many low-abundance clonotypes. Combining 3 or 4 tubes (roughly 29-45 ml blood) brought coverage of the top 10,000 TCRbeta clonotypes close to saturation. Pooling tubes did not increase the overlap of rare TCRbeta clonotypes, which implies that much larger blood volumes would be needed to capture rare TCRbeta clonotypes.

mRNA, which captures expressed receptors, was used instead of genomic DNA for quantification of TCRbeta repertoires. Leukocytes from the buffy coat were collected into Trizol, and RNA was extracted using the Direct-zol RNA MiniPrep Plus kit with no cell sorting. To separate plasma, buffy coat and red blood cells, the EDTA blood tubes were centrifuged right away at 4 degrees C. This clonotype has a handful of counts. Its target antigen remains unknown. No clone much larger than this one lies a single base away; base qualities are absent. The receptor library was made with PCR. Sequencing relied on an Illumina MiSeq. cDNA was synthesized with SMARTScribe reverse transcriptase and a 5' template-switch oligo that added a universal priming site. A 12-nucleotide random unique molecular identifier (UMI) was carried by the template-switch oligo, and each cDNA molecule was tagged with this UMI. During reverse transcription, chain-specific reverse primers targeted TCRbeta transcripts. Leftover template-switch adapters were removed by uracil DNA glycosylase treatment, and cDNA was purified using a Qiagen MinElute kit. For the first PCR, around 25 cycles were run with KAPA HiFi HotStart ReadyMix and step-out primers, split across four 50 ul reactions. Before further amplification, first-round PCR products were gel-purified. Illumina Nextera adapters were attached in a second PCR of 7 to 9 cycles, and the libraries were then purified and pooled. A 50-nucleotide 5' read captured the UMI barcode for each TCRbeta molecule. From the authors' description of their analysis: Using the MIGEC toolkit, reads were grouped by UMI into consensus reads. Forward and reverse consensus reads were merged with PEAR to produce final reads. Identical UMI-sequence pairs shared across libraries were treated as cross-sample contamination and removed by a custom decontamination script. MIGMAP, a wrapper around IgBLAST, was used for V(D)J assignment and CDR3 extraction. TCR clonotypes were defined by identical V gene, J gene and CDR3 amino acid sequence, and CDR1 and CDR2 were left unsequenced. The public reads were run again by TCRdb, first through fastp at Q25 and then through MiXCR, and only productive beta chains were kept. One record per CDR3 amino acid sequence lists the most common genes and DNA. The V and J calls and clone size come from TCRdb's table, not from the authors' own analysis. In this sample the table shows 3,600 or so distinct CDR3 sequences, roughly three fifths of which occur a single time. Approximately 30% of the sample is held by the ten biggest clonotypes.

The V and J segments used are TRBV21-1 and TRBJ2-7. TRBV21-1 represents a pseudogene. The material sequenced was peripheral blood. The receptor was isolated from a human donor in good health. CDR3 region: CASSKETFREPLTNEQYF. The nucleotide sequence reads TGTGCCAGCAGCAAAGAGACTTTCAGAGAACCTCTTACCAACGAGCAGTACTTC.